This T cell receptor beta chain appears in the sequencing data of a study of T-cell reconstitution after alpha-beta-depleted transplantation in children. Preparation of the TCRbeta library was carried out with unique molecular identifiers. Using its own MiXCR run on the PCR reads, TCRdb lists one record per CDR3 protein. The sample records 440,000 or so distinct CDR3 sequences, roughly 11% being singletons. Sequencing used PBMCs from the stem cell graft donor, obtained from the stem cell graft. This receptor was taken from a human donor who donated a stem cell graft to a child with acute myeloid leukemia.

The CDR3 bases are TGTGCCAGCAGCTTTTTGACAGGACAAGAGACCCAGTACTTC. It encodes CASSFLTGQETQYF. V and J are TRBV5-6 and TRBJ2-5, with a weak D call TRBD1 (6 bases). Germline assignment: CDR1 SGHDT and CDR2 YYEEEE. The CDR3 runs 14 residues. Trimming took 2 bases from V and 2 from J, leaving 10 bases between them.